Sequencing of this T cell receptor (beta chain) was carried out in a study of blood T cell repertoires in COVID-19. At the level of the study: T cells, B-cell-depleted T cells, or PBMCs provided the cDNA or gDNA that served as material.

Germline V gene lookup returns CDR1 SGHRS and CDR2 YFSETQ. CDR3 length: 18 residues. The V gene end was trimmed by 4 bases and the J gene end by 6 bases; junction bases not matched to a gene: 17. The protocol was immunoSEQ multiplex PCR, while the TCRdb copy is restricted to in-frame clones and leaves out a portion. This sample carries around 110,000 clones, 70% to 85% of them seen once, and the ten largest clones take 4% to 5.5%. Sequencing input: peripheral blood. The genes are TRBV5-1 and TRBJ2-2, with 8 positions matching TRBD1. The receptor was derived from a woman in her 70s with acute or convalescent COVID-19. Here the CDR3 DNA reads TGCGCCAGCAGCCCGGTCAGGGGGCATCTGGGTTCGGCCGGGGAGCTGTTTTTT. It specifies CASSPVRGHLGSAGELFF.